The table lists the clone carrying this TCR beta chain with a few counts. The data were obtained in a study of T-cell memory formation after mild COVID-19. TCRdb redid the calling of the 5' RACE reads with MiXCR, one entry per CDR3 protein. The repertoire consists of just over 350,000 distinct CDR3 sequences, with 13% to 15% occurring once and the leading ten covering around a fifth. This CDR3 spans 14 amino acids. Germline CDR1 reads LGHDT; CDR2 reads YNNKEL (reference sequence). With 3 bases removed from V and 8 bases from J, the gap between germline ends came to 15 bases. This sequence joins TRBV3-1 and TRBJ2-3; D is uncertain. The sequencing sample was made of PBMCs or a T cell subset sorted from them (not recorded which). The clonotype comes from a man between 18 and 35 years old who had mild COVID-19 (a few samples of this study predate the infection). Cell type and time point are not known. In DNA form, the CDR3 reads TGTGCCAGCAGCCAGGACCTCGTAGGACGTACGCAGTATTTT. Translating gives CASSQDLVGRTQYF.